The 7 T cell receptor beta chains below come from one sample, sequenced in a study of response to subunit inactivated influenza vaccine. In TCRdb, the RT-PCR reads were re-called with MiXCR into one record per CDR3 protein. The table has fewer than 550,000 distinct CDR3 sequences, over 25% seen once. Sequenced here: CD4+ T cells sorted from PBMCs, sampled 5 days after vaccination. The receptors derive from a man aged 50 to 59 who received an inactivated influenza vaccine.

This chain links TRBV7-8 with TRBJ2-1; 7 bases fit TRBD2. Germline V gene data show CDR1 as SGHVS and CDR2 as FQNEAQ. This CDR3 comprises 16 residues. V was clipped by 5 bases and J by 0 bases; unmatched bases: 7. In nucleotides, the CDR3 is TGTGCCAGCAGCCTCATTGGCGGGGGCTCCTACAATGAGCAGTTCTTC. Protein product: CASSLIGGGSYNEQFF.

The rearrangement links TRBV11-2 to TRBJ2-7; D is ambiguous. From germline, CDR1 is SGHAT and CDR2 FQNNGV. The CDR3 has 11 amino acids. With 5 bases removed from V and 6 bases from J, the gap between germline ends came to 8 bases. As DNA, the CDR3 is TGTGCCAGCAGCCCCGCCACCGAGCAGTACTTC. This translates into CASSPATEQYF.

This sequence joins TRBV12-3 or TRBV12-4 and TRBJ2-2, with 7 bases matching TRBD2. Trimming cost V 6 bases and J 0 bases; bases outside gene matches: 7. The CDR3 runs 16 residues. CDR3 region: CASSIQAGPNTGELFF. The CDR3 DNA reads TGTGCCAGCAGCATCCAAGCGGGGCCGAACACCGGGGAGCTGTTTTTT.

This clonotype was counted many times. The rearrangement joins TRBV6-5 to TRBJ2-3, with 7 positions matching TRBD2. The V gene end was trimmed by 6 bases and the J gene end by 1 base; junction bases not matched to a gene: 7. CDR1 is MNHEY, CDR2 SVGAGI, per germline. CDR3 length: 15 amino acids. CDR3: CASRSRLAGTDTQYF. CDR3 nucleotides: TGTGCCAGCAGGTCCCGACTAGCTGGCACAGATACGCAGTATTTT.

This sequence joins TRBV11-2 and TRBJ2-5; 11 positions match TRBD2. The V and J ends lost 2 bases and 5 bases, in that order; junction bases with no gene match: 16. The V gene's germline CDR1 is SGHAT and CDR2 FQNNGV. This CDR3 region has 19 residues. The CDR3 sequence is CASSLFRGASGGPEETQYF. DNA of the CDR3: TGTGCCAGCAGCTTATTTCGAGGAGCTAGCGGGGGGCCGGAGGAGACCCAGTACTTC.

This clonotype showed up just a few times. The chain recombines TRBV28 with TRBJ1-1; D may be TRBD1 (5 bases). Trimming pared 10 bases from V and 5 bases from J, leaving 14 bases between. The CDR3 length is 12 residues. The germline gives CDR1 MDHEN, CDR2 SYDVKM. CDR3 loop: CATGGGKTEAFF. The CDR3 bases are TGTGCCACTGGGGGAGGGAAAACTGAAGCTTTCTTT.

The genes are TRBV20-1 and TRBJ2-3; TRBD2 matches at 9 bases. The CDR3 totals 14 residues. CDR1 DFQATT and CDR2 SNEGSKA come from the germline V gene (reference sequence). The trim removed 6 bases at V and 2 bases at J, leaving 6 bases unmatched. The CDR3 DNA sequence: TGCAGTGCGCTCGCGGGGGGGTACACAGATACGCAGTATTTT. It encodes CSALAGGYTDTQYF.